Sequencing of this TCR beta chain was carried out in a study of cytomegalovirus exposure and HLA in healthy donors. The CDR3 runs 15 residues. Germline assignment: CDR1 SGHRS and CDR2 YFSETQ. V lost 6 bases, J lost 2 bases, and 9 bases stayed unmatched. PCR involved 60 Vbeta and 13 Jbeta primers. This table comes from immunoSEQ multiplex PCR, and its TCRdb copy is limited to in-frame clones, with some not included. In the table there are roughly 110,000 clones, roughly 71% of which are singletons. The clonotype was recovered from a male donor in good health and CMV-seropositive. The gene calls are TRBV5-1 and TRBJ2-7, with 9 bases aligning to TRBD1. The sequenced material came from PBMCs. In nucleotides, the CDR3 is TGCGCCAGCACAAGGGGGGGGACAGGGCCCTACGAGCAGTACTTC. This sequence encodes CASTRGGTGPYEQYF.